The clone carrying this T cell receptor beta chain was observed many times. This specimen comes from a study of low-dose radiotherapy and immunotherapy resistance in tumors. As for the study in general: For Cohort 1, fractions of 0.5 Gy were given every 2 weeks, reaching 6.5 Gy overall. Patients were given intravenous nivolumab 240 mg every two weeks plus ipilimumab 1 mg/kg every six weeks.

V was clipped by 4 bases and J by 3 bases, with 11 bases between them. From germline, CDR1 is SGHTS and CDR2 YDEGEE. The CDR3 is 14 residues long. Amplification, which lasted 20 to 25 PCR cycles, used a constant-region primer and V-primer adapter to amplify TCRs. The isolated mRNA underwent amplification through in vitro transcription. TCRdb re-called the reads through MiXCR, storing one row per CDR3 protein. The sample has some 45,000 distinct CDR3 sequences, approximately 12% seen once. The time point is: before trial treatment. This sample comprised PBMCs, obtained before treatment. This receptor was obtained from a female donor with ovarian cancer. The genes are TRBV5-8 and TRBJ2-1; no clear D. The chain's CDR3 is CASSLRTDYNEQFF. The CDR3 DNA is TGTGCCAGCAGCCTTCGTACAGACTACAATGAGCAGTTCTTC.